This passage covers 23 T cell receptor beta chains from one sample sequenced in a study of radiotherapy plus CTLA-4 blockade in lung cancer. Libraries were prepared by immunoSEQ multiplex PCR; TCRdb keeps only in-frame clonotypes and omits some of them. The table shows about 49,000 clones, with roughly 85% occurring only once. Sample: peripheral blood, taken from a patient treated with radiotherapy plus ipilimumab. The receptors shown here come from a human donor with non-small cell lung cancer whose response to radiotherapy plus ipilimumab could not be evaluated.

V usage is TRBV4-1 and J usage is TRBJ1-4, with D perhaps matching TRBD1 (5 bases). This CDR3 is built from 15 residues. The germline V gene encodes CDR1 MGHRA and CDR2 YSYEKL. V was trimmed by 2 bases and J by 7 bases, leaving 14 bases between them. The CDR3 DNA follows: TGCGCCAGCAGCCAACTCCCAGGGTTTACTGAAAAACTGTTTTTT. Translated: CASSQLPGFTEKLFF.

The rearrangement uses TRBV4-3 and TRBJ1-2, with 11 bases identical to TRBD1. Trimming took 0 bases from V and 1 from J; bases not matched to a gene: 7. The CDR3 is 18 amino acids. The germline V gene has CDR1 LGHNA and CDR2 YSLEER. The CDR3 DNA reads as TGCGCCAGCAGCCAAGATGGGGACAGGGGGTCCTTTAACTATGGCTACACCTTC. Protein: CASSQDGDRGSFNYGYTF.

V usage is TRBV5-1 and J usage is TRBJ2-6; the D is unclear. CDR3 size: 14 residues. V shed 7 bases and J shed 2 bases, with 10 bases lying between them. The V gene's germline CDR1 is SGHRS and CDR2 YFSETQ. This CDR3 reads CASSWLTGANVLTF. The CDR3 DNA is TGCGCCAGCTCCTGGCTCACTGGGGCCAACGTCCTGACTTTC.

V usage is TRBV29-1 and J usage is TRBJ2-7; D gene uncertain. Trimming stripped 4 bases from V and 3 bases from J, with 7 bases between. The CDR3 sequence is 11 residues long. In germline, CDR1 is SQVTM, CDR2 ANQGSEA. CDR3 loop: CSVGPGYEQYF. CDR3 nucleotides: TGCAGCGTTGGCCCAGGCTACGAGCAGTACTTC.

The chain couples TRBV30 to TRBJ2-1; 8 bases line up with TRBD1. With 2 bases clipped from V and 9 bases from J, the junction kept 9 bases outside the gene matches. The CDR3 totals 14 residues. The germline V gene encodes CDR1 GTSNPN and CDR2 SVGIG (reference sequence). The CDR3 bases are TGTGCCTGGAGTACTATGGCACAGGGGGGTGAGCAGTTCTTC. It encodes CAWSTMAQGGEQFF.

The CDR3, as DNA: TGTGCCAGCAACTCTTTCGGTCGGGGTGAAAAACTGTTTTTT. Translation: CASNSFGRGEKLFF. J is TRBJ1-4 and V is TRBV7-8; D ambiguous. V was pared by 7 bases and J by 7 bases, with 16 bases between. The CDR3 runs to 14 residues. CDR1 SGHVS and CDR2 FQNEAQ come from the germline V gene.

The rearrangement links TRBV2 to TRBJ1-1, with 11 nucleotides matching TRBD1. J lost 11 bases, V lost 0 bases, and 2 bases had no gene match. This CDR3 has 13 amino acids. In germline, CDR1 is SNHLY, CDR2 FYNNEI. CDR3: CASSEARDRGAFF. CDR3 DNA sequence: TGTGCCAGCAGTGAAGCCCGGGACAGGGGGGCTTTCTTT. The whole variable domain, filled in from reference TRBV2 and TRBJ1-1, reads EPEVTQTPSHQVTQMGQEVILRCVPISNHLYFYWYRQILGQKVEFLVSFYNNEISEKSEIFDDQFSVERPDGSNFTLKIRSTKLEDSAMYFCASSEARDRGAFFGQGTRLTVV.

The rearrangement uses TRBV28 and TRBJ2-7, with 10 positions matching TRBD1. The length of the CDR3 is 16 residues. Trimming at V came to 4 bases and at J to 4 bases, leaving 10 bases not matched to a gene. CDR1 and CDR2 (germline): MDHEN, SYDVKM. CDR3 in amino acids: CASSSRTGGMLYEQYF. CDR3 coding DNA: TGTGCCAGCAGTTCCCGGACAGGGGGAATGTTGTACGAGCAGTACTTC.

The chain combines TRBV29-1 with TRBJ2-1, with 8 nucleotides matching TRBD2. The V gene end was trimmed by 5 bases and the J gene end by 2 bases; junction bases not matched to a gene: 8. Germline V gene sequence: CDR1 SQVTM, CDR2 ANQGSEA. The CDR3 consists of 15 residues. The CDR3 DNA sequence: TGCAGCGTTTACGGGGGGGTATACACCTACAATGAGCAGTTCTTC. Translation gives CSVYGGVYTYNEQFF.

The chain recombines TRBV7-9 with TRBJ2-3, with TRBD2 matching over 11 bases. The junction had 8 bases not matched to a gene; V was cut back by 5 bases and J by 7 bases. Germline loops: CDR1 SEHNR, CDR2 FQNEAQ (reference sequence). This CDR3 region has 15 residues. The CDR3 DNA is TGTGCCAGCAGCCCCGGGACTAGCGGCCCATATACGCAGTATTTT. Translation gives CASSPGTSGPYTQYF.

The chain has TRBV9 and TRBJ2-1; 7 bases match TRBD1. The germline CDR1 and CDR2 sequences are SGDLS and YYNGEE. With V trimmed by 3 bases and J by 9 bases, 3 bases remained unmatched. CDR3 size: 12 residues. As DNA, the CDR3 is TGTGCCAGCAGCGCCCCAGGGGGTGAGCAGTTCTTC. Its translation is CASSAPGGEQFF.

The chain employs TRBV7-2 and TRBJ2-6; 8 bases line up with TRBD1. CDR3 length equals 19 residues. The germline V gene encodes CDR1 SGHTA and CDR2 FQGNSA. V shed 4 bases, J shed 0 bases, and the junction held 11 bases outside the gene matches. The CDR3 coding sequence is TGTGCCAGCAGCTCCTTACAGGGGGTCCTCTCCTCTGGGGCCAACGTCCTGACTTTC. This encodes CASSSLQGVLSSGANVLTF.

J is TRBJ1-5 and V is TRBV4-1, with D maybe TRBD1 (6 bases). The V end was cut by 6 bases, the J end by 3 bases, with 12 bases between. This CDR3 comprises 14 residues. Germline V gene sequence: CDR1 MGHRA, CDR2 YSYEKL. CDR3 sequence reads: CASRATGFNQPQHF. For the CDR3, the DNA is TGCGCCAGCAGAGCGACAGGTTTCAATCAGCCCCAGCATTTT.

This chain connects TRBV28 to TRBJ2-7; 8 bases line up with TRBD1. Germline assignment: CDR1 MDHEN and CDR2 SYDVKM. V gave up 2 bases and J gave up 4 bases; unmatched junction bases: 4. This CDR3 comprises 14 residues. CDR3 sequence reads: CASSLGQGRYEQYF. In DNA, the CDR3 is TGTGCCAGCAGTTTAGGACAGGGTAGATACGAGCAGTACTTC.

This clone occurred a few times. The V and J genes are TRBV21-1 and TRBJ1-1; TRBD1 reflects the table's D call only, with no check against the DNA. TRBV21-1 is deemed a pseudogene. This CDR3 region has 15 residues. This CDR3 is CASSNLQGADTEAFF. CDR3 sequence (DNA): TGTGCCAGCAGCAACTTACAGGGGGCAGACACTGAAGCTTTCTTT.

V and J are TRBV29-1 and TRBJ2-3; D possibly corresponds to TRBD2 (7 bases). V shed 4 bases and J shed 0 bases, with 11 bases lying between them. Germline CDR1 SQVTM, CDR2 ANQGSEA. The CDR3 length is 14 residues. For the CDR3, the DNA is TGCAGCGTTGTGGGGGGGCTTAGCACAGATACGCAGTATTTT. Its translation: CSVVGGLSTDTQYF.

The J gene is TRBJ2-7, the V gene TRBV19; possible D gene TRBD2, 6 bases. With 5 bases removed from V and 3 bases from J, the gap between germline ends came to 14 bases. This CDR3 is built from 14 residues. The germline V gene encodes CDR1 LNHDA and CDR2 SQIVND (reference sequence). The CDR3 sequence is CASSPDMGGYEQYF. CDR3 nucleotide sequence: TGTGCCAGTAGTCCAGACATGGGGGGCTACGAGCAGTACTTC. The full variable domain, rest sourced from reference TRBV19 and TRBJ2-7, is DGGITQSPKYLFRKEGQNVTLSCEQNLNHDAMYWYRQDPGQGLRLIYYSQIVNDFQKGDIAEGYSVSREKKESFPLTVTSAQKNPTAFYLCASSPDMGGYEQYFGPGTRLTVT.

The rearrangement joins TRBV14 to TRBJ2-1, with 8 positions matching TRBD1. This CDR3 spans 16 amino acids. CDR1 SGHDN and CDR2 FVKESK come from the germline V gene. The V and J ends lost 0 bases and 4 bases, in that order; junction bases with no gene match: 5. CDR3 sequence: CASSQDRGLGYNEQFF. The CDR3 nucleotides read TGTGCCAGCAGCCAAGACAGGGGGCTCGGATACAATGAGCAGTTCTTC.

This clone has only a few counts. This sequence joins TRBV7-2 and TRBJ2-7; possible D gene TRBD2, 7 bases. With 8 bases removed from V and 2 bases from J, the gap between germline ends came to 19 bases. CDR1 and CDR2 (germline): SGHTA, FQGNSA. This CDR3 contains 15 residues. The CDR3 protein is CASFPRGGATYEQYF. CDR3 coding DNA: TGTGCCAGCTTCCCCAGGGGAGGGGCTACCTACGAGCAGTACTTC.

V gene TRBV28 combines with J gene TRBJ2-1, with D perhaps matching TRBD1 (5 bases). Germline CDR1 MDHEN, CDR2 SYDVKM. The CDR3 is 16 amino acids. V lost 7 bases to trimming and J lost 8 bases, with 24 bases between them. CDR3 loop: CASNLPPGQGGYEQFF. The CDR3 nucleotides are TGTGCCAGCAACCTACCGCCGGGCCAGGGTGGCTATGAGCAGTTCTTC. The variable domain in full, with the rest retrieved from reference TRBV28 and TRBJ2-1, is DVKVTQSSRYLVKRTGEKVFLECVQDMDHENMFWYRQDPGLGLRLIYFSYDVKMKEKGDIPEGYSVSREKKERFSLILESASTNQTSMYLCASNLPPGQGGYEQFFGPGTRLTVL.

Written as DNA, the CDR3 is TGTGCCAGCAGTTTATACGGGGAGACGGCCAAAAACATTCAGTACTTC. This codes for CASSLYGETAKNIQYF. This chain links TRBV27 with TRBJ2-4; possible D gene TRBD2, 5 bases. The germline V gene has CDR1 MNHEY and CDR2 SMNVEV (reference sequence). This CDR3 region has 16 residues. The V end was cut by 1 base, the J end by 1 base, with 11 bases between.

V usage is TRBV6-6 and J usage is TRBJ1-1; the match to TRBD1 covers 7 bases. CDR1 is MNHNY and CDR2 is SVGAGI in the germline V gene (reference sequence). The CDR3 is 15 amino acids. The junction had 13 bases not matched to a gene; V was cut back by 6 bases and J by 6 bases. The CDR3 is CASSQTGTDGAEAFF. The CDR3 nucleotides read TGTGCCAGCAGCCAAACCGGGACAGACGGGGCTGAAGCTTTCTTT.

The V and J genes are TRBV15 and TRBJ1-3; D remains ambiguous. With 3 bases removed from V and 6 bases from J, the gap between germline ends came to 15 bases. This CDR3 is 15 amino acids long. The V gene's germline CDR1 is LNHNV and CDR2 YYDKDF (reference sequence). The CDR3 sequence: CATSREAGSENTIYF. CDR3 DNA sequence: TGTGCCACCAGCAGGGAGGCAGGCTCCGAAAACACCATATATTTT.